Each of the 10 T cell receptor beta chains below was sequenced from the same sample in a study of blood T cell repertoires in COVID-19. The method was immunoSEQ multiplex PCR; TCRdb's version includes in-frame clones alone and lacks a portion of them. The table lists approximately 400,000 clones, 85% to 90% of them singletons, with 0.9% to 1.5% in the top ten. Sequenced material: PBMCs or T cells enriched from blood (not recorded which). The receptors here all came from a woman younger than 30 who had recovered from COVID-19.

This rearrangement joins TRBV14 to TRBJ1-1, with TRBD1 matching over 8 bases. J was trimmed by 0 bases and V by 1 base; bases with no gene match: 1. Germline loops: CDR1 SGHDN, CDR2 FVKESK. This CDR3 has 15 amino acids. In DNA form, the CDR3 reads TGTGCCAGCAGCCAAGGGGACAGGTTGAACACTGAAGCTTTCTTT. Translated: CASSQGDRLNTEAFF.

This chain connects TRBV4-3 to TRBJ1-6; D is undetermined. The CDR3 is 17 amino acids. Germline V gives CDR1 LGHNA, CDR2 YSLEER. Trimming removed 3 bases at V and 0 bases at J, with 12 bases between. CDR3 coding DNA: TGCGCCAGCAGCCAGGCTCCACGCAGCTCCTATAATTCACCCCTCCACTTT. This translates into CASSQAPRSSYNSPLHF.

The chain is built from TRBV18 and TRBJ1-4; weak D call: TRBD1 (5 bases). V lost 5 bases and J 0 bases, leaving 7 bases between the germline ends. CDR3 size: 14 residues. Germline assignment: CDR1 KGHSH and CDR2 LQKENI. Here the CDR3 reads CASSAGATNEKLFF. The DNA of the CDR3 is TGTGCCAGCTCAGCGGGGGCAACTAATGAAAAACTGTTTTTT.

This rearrangement joins TRBV7-2 to TRBJ2-1, with TRBD2 identical over 10 bases. Per germline, CDR1 SGHTA and CDR2 FQGNSA. Trimming at V came to 7 bases and at J to 8 bases, leaving 8 bases not matched to a gene. The CDR3 loop spans 14 amino acids. The CDR3 here is CASTTAGGQYEQFF. DNA of the CDR3: TGTGCCAGCACAACAGCGGGGGGGCAGTATGAGCAGTTCTTC.

CDR3 in amino acids: CASSYTRQGRGSPLHF. DNA for the CDR3: TGTGCCAGCAGTTACACCAGACAGGGAAGGGGCTCACCCCTCCACTTT. This sequence joins TRBV6-5 and TRBJ1-6; TRBD1 matches 7 bases. The CDR3 is 16 amino acids. The germline gives CDR1 MNHEY, CDR2 SVGAGI. V shed 2 bases and J 10 bases; nucleotides not matched to a gene: 11.

The CDR3 DNA follows: TGTGCCAGCAGTGTGTACGGAGGGAACACTGAAGCTTTCTTT. Translation: CASSVYGGNTEAFF. The chain joins TRBV2 to TRBJ1-1; no firm D call. Trimming removed 4 bases at V and 1 base at J, with 10 bases between. The CDR3 runs 14 residues. Looked up from germline, CDR1 is SNHLY and CDR2 is FYNNEI.

The chain is built from TRBV7-9 and TRBJ1-2; unclear D gene. Germline V lookup: CDR1 SEHNR, CDR2 FQNEAQ (reference sequence). V lost 1 base, J lost 6 bases, and 12 bases lay in between. The CDR3 is made up of 14 amino acids. CDR3 sequence: CASSLEAGPNGYTF. CDR3 sequence (DNA): TGTGCCAGCAGCTTAGAGGCGGGTCCCAATGGCTACACCTTC.

The chain uses TRBV5-6 and TRBJ2-1, with D possibly TRBD1 on 6 matching bases. The ends were cut back, 7 bases at V and 6 bases at J, with 17 bases in the middle. The CDR3 runs 14 residues. Per the germline V gene, CDR1 is SGHDT and CDR2 is YYEEEE. For the CDR3, the DNA is TGTGCCAGCCTGAGGGCAGGGGCTATCAATGAGCAGTTCTTC. Residues: CASLRAGAINEQFF.

The genes are TRBV28 and TRBJ2-7, with a weak D call TRBD1 (5 bases). The germline CDR1 and CDR2 sequences are MDHEN and SYDVKM. The CDR3 contains 14 residues. The V gene lost 1 base and the J gene lost 1 base, with 8 bases spanning the gap. CDR3 in amino acids: CASSLYRSSYEQYF. The CDR3 bases are TGTGCCAGCAGTTTATACAGGAGTTCCTACGAGCAGTACTTC.

DNA of the CDR3: TGCGCCAGCAGCCAAGCGGGAGGGGGGAATAGCAATCAGCCCCAGCATTTT. Residues: CASSQAGGGNSNQPQHF. This chain uses TRBV4-1 with TRBJ1-5; maybe TRBD1 (6 bases). V gave up 1 base and J gave up 0 bases, with 13 bases separating them. Germline CDR1 reads MGHRA; CDR2 reads YSYEKL. The CDR3 contains 17 residues.